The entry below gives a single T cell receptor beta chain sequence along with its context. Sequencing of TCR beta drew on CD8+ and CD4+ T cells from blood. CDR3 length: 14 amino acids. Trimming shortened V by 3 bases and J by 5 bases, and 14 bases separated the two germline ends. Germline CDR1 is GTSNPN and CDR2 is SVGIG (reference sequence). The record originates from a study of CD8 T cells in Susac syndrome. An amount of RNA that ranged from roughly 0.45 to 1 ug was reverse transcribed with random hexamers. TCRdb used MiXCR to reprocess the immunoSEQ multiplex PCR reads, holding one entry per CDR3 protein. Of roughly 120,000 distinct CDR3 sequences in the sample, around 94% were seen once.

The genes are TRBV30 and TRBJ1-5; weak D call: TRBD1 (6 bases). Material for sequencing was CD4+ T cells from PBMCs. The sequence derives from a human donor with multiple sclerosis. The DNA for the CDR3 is TGTGCCTGGAGCGAAGGGGGGTCCGATCAGCCCCAGCATTTT. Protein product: CAWSEGGSDQPQHF.